This T cell receptor delta chain was captured in a study of gamma-delta chains in newborns, infants, children. Whole-study context: Microbial exposure reportedly drives polyclonal innate γδ T cell expansion after birth.

TCRdb applied CATT to the reads for clone calling. The table lists roughly 2,200 delta-chain clones, approximately 1.5% of them singletons, with 34% in the top ten. In this sample, this clone is medium-sized (0.01 to 0.1%). The sample comprised blood. This TCR was recovered from a child who was a newborn, infant or young child, either healthy, febrile or measles-vaccinated (not recorded which).

The CDR3 reads CAFGSFLPKCGLSKGDGVGSDKLIF. CDR3 nucleotides: TGTGCCTTTGGTTCGTTCCTTCCTAAATGTGGATTGAGCAAGGGGGATGGCGTTGGGTCCGATAAACTCATCTTT. V gene TRDV3 combines with J gene TRDJ1, with D tentatively TRDD2 (8 bases). Germline V gene data show CDR1 as TVYSNPD and CDR2 as GDNSRS (reference sequence). Trimming removed 2 bases from V and 3 bases from J, with 49 bases in between. This CDR3 contains 25 residues.